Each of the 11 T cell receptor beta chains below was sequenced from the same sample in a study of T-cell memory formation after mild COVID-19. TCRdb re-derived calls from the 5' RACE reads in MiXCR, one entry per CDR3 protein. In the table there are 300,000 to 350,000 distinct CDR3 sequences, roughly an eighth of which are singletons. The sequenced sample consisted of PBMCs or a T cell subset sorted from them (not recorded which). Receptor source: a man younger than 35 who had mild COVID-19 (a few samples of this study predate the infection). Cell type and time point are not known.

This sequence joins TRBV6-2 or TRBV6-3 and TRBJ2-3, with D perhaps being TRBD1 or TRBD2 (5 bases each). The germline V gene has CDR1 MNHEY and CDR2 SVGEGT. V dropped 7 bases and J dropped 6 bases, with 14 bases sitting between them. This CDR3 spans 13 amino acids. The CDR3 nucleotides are TGTGCCAGCACCTCCCAGGGCGGGGATACGCAGTATTTT. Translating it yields CASTSQGGDTQYF.

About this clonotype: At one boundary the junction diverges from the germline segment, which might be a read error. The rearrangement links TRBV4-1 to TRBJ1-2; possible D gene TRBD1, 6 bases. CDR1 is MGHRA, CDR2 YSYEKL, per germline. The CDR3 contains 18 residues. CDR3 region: CAISQGRGAREGNYGYTF. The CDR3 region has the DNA TGCGCCATCAGCCAAGGAAGGGGGGCCAGGGAAGGCAACTATGGCTACACCTTC.

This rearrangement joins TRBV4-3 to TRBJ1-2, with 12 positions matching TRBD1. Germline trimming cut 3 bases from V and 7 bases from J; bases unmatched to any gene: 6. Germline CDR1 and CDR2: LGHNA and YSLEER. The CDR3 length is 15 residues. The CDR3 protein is CASSQVGQGAGGYTF. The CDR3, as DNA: TGCGCCAGCAGCCAGGTGGGACAGGGGGCTGGTGGCTACACCTTC.

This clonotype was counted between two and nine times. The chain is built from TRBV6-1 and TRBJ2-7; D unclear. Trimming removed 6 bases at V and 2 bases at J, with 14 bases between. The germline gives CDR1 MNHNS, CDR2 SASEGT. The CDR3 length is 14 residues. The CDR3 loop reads CASSAPGRPYEQYV. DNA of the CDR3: TGTGCCAGCAGCGCCCCAGGACGGCCCTACGAGCAGTACGTC.

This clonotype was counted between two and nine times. The CDR3 DNA is TGTGCCAGCAGTTTACCCAACAGCTTGAACACTGAAGCTTTCTTT. This encodes CASSLPNSLNTEAFF. The V call is TRBV28, the J call TRBJ1-1; D is unresolved. CDR3 size: 15 residues. The V end lost 2 bases, the J end lost 0 bases, and 10 bases lay between the germline ends. Per germline, CDR1 MDHEN and CDR2 SYDVKM.

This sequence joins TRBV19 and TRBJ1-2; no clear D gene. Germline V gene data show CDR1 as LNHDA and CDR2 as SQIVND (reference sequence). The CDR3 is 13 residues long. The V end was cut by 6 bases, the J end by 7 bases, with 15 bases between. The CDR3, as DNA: TGTGCCAGTAGGGCGGAAAAAGTAGGTGGCTACACCTTC. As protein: CASRAEKVGGYTF. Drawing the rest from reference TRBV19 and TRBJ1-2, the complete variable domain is DGGITQSPKYLFRKEGQNVTLSCEQNLNHDAMYWYRQDPGQGLRLIYYSQIVNDFQKGDIAEGYSVSREKKESFPLTVTSAQKNPTAFYLCASRAEKVGGYTFGSGTRLTVV.

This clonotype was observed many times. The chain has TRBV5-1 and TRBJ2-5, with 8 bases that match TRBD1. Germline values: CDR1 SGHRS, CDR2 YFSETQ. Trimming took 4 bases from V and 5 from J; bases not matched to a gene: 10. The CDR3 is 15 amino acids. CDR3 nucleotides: TGCGCCAGCAGCCCAGCAGGACAGGGTCGCGAGACCCAGTACTTC. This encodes CASSPAGQGRETQYF.

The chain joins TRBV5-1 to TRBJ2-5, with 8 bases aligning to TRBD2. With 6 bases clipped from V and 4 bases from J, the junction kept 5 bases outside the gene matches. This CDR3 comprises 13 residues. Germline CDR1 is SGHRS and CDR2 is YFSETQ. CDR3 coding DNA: TGCGCCAGCACCATCGGGGGGGGAGAGACCCAGTACTTC. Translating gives CASTIGGGETQYF.

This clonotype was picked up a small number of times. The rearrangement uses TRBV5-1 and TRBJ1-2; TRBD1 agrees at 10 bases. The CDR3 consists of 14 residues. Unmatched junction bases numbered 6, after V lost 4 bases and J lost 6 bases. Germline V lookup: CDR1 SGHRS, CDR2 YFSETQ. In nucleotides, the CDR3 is TGCGCCAGCAGCCCACGACAGGGGGCGCATGGCTACACCTTC. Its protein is CASSPRQGAHGYTF.

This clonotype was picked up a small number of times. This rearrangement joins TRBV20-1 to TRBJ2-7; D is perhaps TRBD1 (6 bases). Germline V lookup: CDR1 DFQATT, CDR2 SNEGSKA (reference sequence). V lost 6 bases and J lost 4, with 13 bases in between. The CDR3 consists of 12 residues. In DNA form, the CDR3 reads TGCAGTGCGCAGACAGGTTTTTACGAGCAGTACGTC. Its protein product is CSAQTGFYEQYV.

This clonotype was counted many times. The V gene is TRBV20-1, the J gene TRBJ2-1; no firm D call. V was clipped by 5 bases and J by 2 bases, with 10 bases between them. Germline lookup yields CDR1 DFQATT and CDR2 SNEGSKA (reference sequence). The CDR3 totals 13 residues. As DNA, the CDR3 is TGCAGTGCTTCTAGTGTCCCCTACAATGAGCAGTTCTTC. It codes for CSASSVPYNEQFF.